These 22 T cell receptor beta chains share one sample of origin, sequenced in a study of T cell repertoires in aging, cancer and after chemotherapy. Amplification of TCR beta used genomic DNA extracted from peripheral blood. Rearranged V-D-J TRB sequences were amplified with a mixed TRB-A/B primer pool. MiXCR was run by TCRdb on the multiplex PCR reads, yielding one entry per CDR3 protein. The sample has 10,000 or so distinct CDR3 sequences; around a quarter are singletons. The sample taken for sequencing was blood. Every receptor here comes from a human donor in good health.

Only a few counts were recorded for this clonotype. The chain uses TRBV28 and TRBJ2-2; D is perhaps TRBD2 (5 bases). Germline V CDR1 and CDR2: MDHEN, SYDVKM. Trimming removed 2 bases from V and 6 bases from J, with 10 bases in between. The CDR3 sequence is 14 residues long. As DNA, the CDR3 is TGTGCCAGCAGTTTACTTCTAGCTCCCGGGGAGCTGTTTTTT. Residues: CASSLLLAPGELFF.

CDR3 coding DNA: TGTGCCAGCAGCTTAGGTTCGAGCGGCCAAGCTGGGGAGACCCAGTACTTC. Encoded protein: CASSLGSSGQAGETQYF. The chain links TRBV11-2 to TRBJ2-5, with D possibly being TRBD2 (5 bases). V lost 1 base and J 5 bases, leaving 20 bases between the germline ends. CDR3 length: 17 residues. Per the germline V gene, CDR1 is SGHAT and CDR2 is FQNNGV.

A few counts support this clonotype. The V and J genes are TRBV11-3 and TRBJ1-1; 9 nucleotides match TRBD1. With V trimmed by 4 bases and J by 3 bases, 6 bases remained unmatched. Germline CDR1 is SGHNT and CDR2 is YENEEA. The CDR3 totals 15 residues. DNA of the CDR3: TGTGCCAGCAGCTCGGGACAGGGAAGAGACACTGAAGCTTTCTTT. Its translation is CASSSGQGRDTEAFF.

A remark on this clonotype: This sequence may be a read error, since a much larger clone differs from it by one base. This rearrangement joins TRBV6-5 to TRBJ2-7; 13 bases line up with TRBD2. The germline V gene encodes CDR1 MNHEY and CDR2 SVGAGI. The CDR3 loop spans 14 amino acids. V was clipped by 6 bases and J by 4 bases; unmatched bases: 3. CDR3 in DNA: TGTGCCAGCAGCTGGACTAGCGGGAGTTACGAGCAGTACTTC. This encodes CASSWTSGSYEQYF.

This clonotype was counted only a few times. The rearrangement links TRBV19 to TRBJ2-3, with D tentatively TRBD2 (6 bases). V lost 5 bases and J 3 bases, leaving 9 bases between the germline ends. CDR3 length equals 13 residues. The germline gives CDR1 LNHDA, CDR2 SQIVND (reference sequence). CDR3 loop: CASSLGGTDTQYF. The CDR3 bases are TGTGCCAGTAGTCTCGGGGGTACAGATACGCAGTATTTT. Full variable domain (outside the CDR3, taken from reference TRBV19 and TRBJ2-3): DGGITQSPKYLFRKEGQNVTLSCEQNLNHDAMYWYRQDPGQGLRLIYYSQIVNDFQKGDIAEGYSVSREKKESFPLTVTSAQKNPTAFYLCASSLGGTDTQYFGPGTRLTVL.

CDR3 nucleotide sequence: TGTGCCACCAGTGGTACGGGCCGCACAGATACGCAGTATTTT. This encodes CATSGTGRTDTQYF. The J gene is TRBJ2-3, the V gene TRBV24-1; D is unclear. There are 14 residues in the CDR3. The germline V gene has CDR1 KGHDR and CDR2 SFDVKD. Trimming took off 5 bases at V and 1 base at J, with 9 bases between the two ends.

This clonotype has more than one count but fewer than ten. This chain links TRBV28 with TRBJ2-1; weak D call: TRBD1 (6 bases). Germline values: CDR1 MDHEN, CDR2 SYDVKM. V lost 7 bases and J 3 bases, leaving 16 bases between the germline ends. CDR3 length equals 15 residues. As DNA, the CDR3 is TGTGCCAGCAAGTCGAGTTCGGACAGCTACAATGAGCAGTTCTTC. Its translation: CASKSSSDSYNEQFF. The full variable domain, its missing parts supplied by reference TRBV28 and TRBJ2-1, is DVKVTQSSRYLVKRTGEKVFLECVQDMDHENMFWYRQDPGLGLRLIYFSYDVKMKEKGDIPEGYSVSREKKERFSLILESASTNQTSMYLCASKSSSDSYNEQFFGPGTRLTVL.

This clonotype ranks as medium-sized (0.01 to 0.1%). The V call is TRBV19, the J call TRBJ2-7; the match to TRBD2 covers 13 bases. Germline-derived CDR1 and CDR2 are LNHDA and SQIVND (reference sequence). V trimming: 5 bases; J trimming: 7 bases; junction bases outside the gene matches: 5. The CDR3 is made up of 14 amino acids. CDR3 DNA sequence: TGTGCCAGTAGTGTCGGACTAGCGGGAGTAGAGCAGTACTTC. Translation gives CASSVGLAGVEQYF.

Only a few counts were recorded for this clonotype. CDR3 protein: CASSQEISTNYGYTF. CDR3 in DNA: TGCGCCAGCAGCCAAGAGATCTCTACTAACTATGGCTACACCTTC. This chain links TRBV4-1 with TRBJ1-2; D gene uncertain. The CDR3 loop spans 15 amino acids. CDR1 is MGHRA, CDR2 YSYEKL, per germline. V lost 0 bases and J 0 bases, leaving 8 bases between the germline ends.

The J gene is TRBJ1-4, the V gene TRBV7-8; D is unclear. Germline values: CDR1 SGHVS, CDR2 FQNEAQ. This CDR3 has 17 amino acids. Trimming stripped 1 base from V and 4 bases from J, with 16 bases between. The CDR3 region has the DNA TGTGCCAGCAGCTTAGAGGGAGTCGGGAGCCATAATGAAAAACTGTTTTTT. It codes for CASSLEGVGSHNEKLFF.

This clonotype was seen a few times. J is TRBJ2-3 and V is TRBV27; 9 bases align to TRBD1. The length of the CDR3 is 20 residues. Germline V CDR1 and CDR2: MNHEY, SMNVEV (reference sequence). With 6 bases clipped from V and 0 bases from J, the junction kept 19 bases outside the gene matches. CDR3 loop: CASSLTHGTGSPSSTDTQYF. In DNA, the CDR3 is TGTGCCAGCAGCCTAACCCATGGGACAGGGAGTCCTTCTAGCACAGATACGCAGTATTTT.

This chain uses TRBV27 with TRBJ1-4; 12 bases map to TRBD1. Germline values: CDR1 MNHEY, CDR2 SMNVEV (reference sequence). CDR3 size: 16 residues. V was clipped by 5 bases and J by 6 bases; unmatched bases: 7. Here the CDR3 DNA reads TGTGCCAGCAGTCCCTGGGACAGGGGGCGAGATGAAAAACTGTTTTTT. Its translation is CASSPWDRGRDEKLFF.

By its share, this clonotype is medium-sized. The chain is built from TRBV6-5 and TRBJ1-4; TRBD1 matches at 10 bases. Losses at the gene ends were 2 bases for V and 8 bases for J; bases not matched to a gene: 5. Germline-derived CDR1 and CDR2 are MNHEY and SVGAGI. The CDR3 sequence is 15 residues long. The CDR3, as DNA: TGTGCCAGCAGTTACGGGGGGACAGGGGACGAAAAACTGTTTTTT. It codes for CASSYGGTGDEKLFF.

This clonotype was counted a few times. The chain combines TRBV18 with TRBJ1-1; 10 bases are shared with TRBD1. The ends lost 2 bases at V and 3 bases at J; junction bases unmatched: 9. This CDR3 has 17 residues. Per germline, CDR1 KGHSH and CDR2 LQKENI. The CDR3 here is CASSPTGTGVMDTEAFF. In nucleotides, the CDR3 is TGTGCCAGCTCACCAACCGGGACAGGGGTTATGGACACTGAAGCTTTCTTT.

This clonotype has only a few counts. V and J are TRBV18 and TRBJ2-7, with 8 nucleotides matching TRBD1. CDR1 KGHSH and CDR2 LQKENI come from the germline V gene. The V segment lost 5 bases and the J segment 1 base; nucleotides outside the gene matches: 10. CDR3 length: 16 residues. The chain's CDR3 is CASSFSGGFLSYEQYF. For the CDR3, the DNA is TGTGCCAGCTCATTCTCAGGGGGCTTCCTTTCCTACGAGCAGTACTTC.

This chain uses TRBV20-1 with TRBJ2-5, with D possibly matching TRBD2 (5 bases). Between the trimmed V and J ends, which lost 5 bases and 5 bases, there was a span of 9 bases. The CDR3 totals 11 residues. Per the germline V gene, CDR1 is DFQATT and CDR2 is SNEGSKA (reference sequence). Here the CDR3 reads CSAGREETQYF. As DNA, the CDR3 is TGCAGTGCTGGTAGGGAGGAGACCCAGTACTTC.

J is TRBJ2-1 and V is TRBV7-9; D unresolved. CDR1 and CDR2 from the germline V gene are SEHNR and FQNEAQ (reference sequence). The CDR3 has 12 amino acids. Deletions cut 5 bases from V and 6 bases from J, with 8 bases between. CDR3 amino acids: CASSISFNEQFF. Written as DNA, the CDR3 is TGTGCCAGCAGCATAAGCTTCAATGAGCAGTTCTTC.

Within the sample, this clonotype is medium-sized. The CDR3 is CASSLGTEAFF. CDR3 bases: TGTGCCAGCAGCTTGGGGACTGAAGCTTTCTTT. The chain uses TRBV5-6 and TRBJ1-1; D not resolved. There are 11 residues in the CDR3. The ends were cut back, 0 bases at V and 5 bases at J, with 2 bases in the middle. Germline values: CDR1 SGHDT, CDR2 YYEEEE.

This clonotype was seen a handful of times. The genes are TRBV25-1 and TRBJ2-7; 8 bases align to TRBD1. The CDR3 has 16 residues. The germline V gene has CDR1 MGHDK and CDR2 SYGVNS. With V trimmed by 3 bases and J by 2 bases, 9 bases remained unmatched. CDR3 coding DNA: TGTGCCAGCAGTGACTACTTCGAGACAGGGGCCTACGAGCAGTACTTC. It encodes CASSDYFETGAYEQYF.

This clonotype was seen a handful of times. This chain links TRBV28 with TRBJ1-5, with 7 bases identical to TRBD1. Germline V lookup: CDR1 MDHEN, CDR2 SYDVKM. There are 15 residues in the CDR3. V lost 6 bases, J lost 4 bases, and 9 bases stayed unmatched. This chain's CDR3 is CASSNRDRGNQPQHF. CDR3 nucleotides: TGTGCCAGCAGCAACCGGGACAGAGGTAATCAGCCCCAGCATTTT. Filled out from reference TRBV28 and TRBJ1-5, the complete variable domain reads DVKVTQSSRYLVKRTGEKVFLECVQDMDHENMFWYRQDPGLGLRLIYFSYDVKMKEKGDIPEGYSVSREKKERFSLILESASTNQTSMYLCASSNRDRGNQPQHFGDGTRLSIL.

Judged by abundance, this clonotype is medium-sized (0.01 to 0.1%). The chain joins TRBV30 to TRBJ1-3, with no clear D. Germline V gives CDR1 GTSNPN, CDR2 SVGIG (reference sequence). The CDR3 has 15 residues. Trimming stripped 0 bases from V and 0 bases from J, with 9 bases between. CDR3 DNA sequence: TGTGCCTGGAGTGTACACAGCTACTCTGGAAACACCATATATTTT. The encoded protein is CAWSVHSYSGNTIYF.

Only a few counts were recorded for this clonotype. The CDR3 spells CATSRSPGAPPRDEQYF. CDR3 bases: TGTGCCACCAGCAGATCACCGGGGGCTCCCCCGAGGGACGAGCAGTACTTC. V is TRBV15 and J is TRBJ2-7; either TRBD1 or TRBD2 may supply D (6 bases each). The V end was cut by 2 bases, the J end by 5 bases, with 22 bases between. The CDR3 has 17 residues. Germline loops: CDR1 LNHNV, CDR2 YYDKDF (reference sequence).